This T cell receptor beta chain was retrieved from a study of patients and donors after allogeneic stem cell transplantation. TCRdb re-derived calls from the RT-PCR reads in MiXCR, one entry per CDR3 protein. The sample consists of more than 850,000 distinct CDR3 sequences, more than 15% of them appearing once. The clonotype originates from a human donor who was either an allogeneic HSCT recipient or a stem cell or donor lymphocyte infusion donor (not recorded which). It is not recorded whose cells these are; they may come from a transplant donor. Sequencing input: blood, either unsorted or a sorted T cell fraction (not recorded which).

This CDR3 reads CASSFPHGGDTEAFF. Here the CDR3 DNA reads TGTGCCAGCAGTTTCCCCCATGGGGGGGACACTGAAGCTTTCTTT. The rearrangement links TRBV12-3 or TRBV12-4 to TRBJ1-1, with a weak D call TRBD1 (5 bases). V was shortened by 3 bases and J by 3 bases, with 14 bases between the two germline ends. This CDR3 is built from 15 residues.